The source of this T cell receptor beta chain is a study of post-analysis software for immune sequencing data. The CDR3 is 14 residues long. Germline assignment: CDR1 DFQATT and CDR2 SNEGSKA (reference sequence). The junction had 9 bases not matched to a gene; V was cut back by 2 bases and J by 6 bases. In this sample, this clonotype turned up a few times. What it recognizes is unknown. Notes on the study in general: Among multiple sclerosis patients, normalized Chao1 diversity was significantly below that of controls. The five TRBV segments detected at higher frequency in patients than in controls included TRBV5-6, TRBV5-1 and TRBV20-1. Under the F measure, samples that were prepared in one batch clustered strongly together.

Unique molecular identifiers were built into the TCR beta cDNA libraries. T cells numbering about 0.85 to 10 million yielded approximately 500,000 cDNA molecules. TCRdb reprocessed the PCR reads via MiXCR and lists one record per CDR3 protein. The sample lists 700,000 to 800,000 distinct CDR3 sequences, 25% to 30% seen once, with around 0.55% in the top ten. V gene TRBV20-1 combines with J gene TRBJ2-7; the match to TRBD1 covers 8 bases. The receptor comes from a girl aged 5 to 17 with multiple sclerosis. Material: blood. This CDR3 is CSARTWTGQVEQYF. The DNA of the CDR3 is TGCAGTGCTAGAACGTGGACAGGGCAGGTCGAGCAGTACTTC.